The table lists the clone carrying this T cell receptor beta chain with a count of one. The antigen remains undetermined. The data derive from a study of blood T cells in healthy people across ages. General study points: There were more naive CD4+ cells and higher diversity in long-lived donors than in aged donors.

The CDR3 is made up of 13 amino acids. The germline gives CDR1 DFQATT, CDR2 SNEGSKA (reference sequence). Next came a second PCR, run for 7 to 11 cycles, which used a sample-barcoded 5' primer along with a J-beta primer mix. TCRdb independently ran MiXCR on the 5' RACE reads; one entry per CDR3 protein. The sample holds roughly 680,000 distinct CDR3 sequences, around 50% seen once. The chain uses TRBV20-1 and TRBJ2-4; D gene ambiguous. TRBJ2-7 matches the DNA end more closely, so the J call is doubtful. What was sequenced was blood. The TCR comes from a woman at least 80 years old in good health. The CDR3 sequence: CSARQSRDYEQYF. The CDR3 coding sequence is TGCAGTGCTAGACAGAGTAGGGACTACGAGCAGTACTTC.